The 32 T cell receptor beta chains reported below all come from one sample, sequenced in a study of OX40 agonist ivuxolimab in advanced cancers. The repertoire was sequenced with immunoSEQ multiplex PCR; TCRdb's copy has only in-frame clones and lacks some. This table has tens of thousands of clones, 84% appearing once. Sequenced here: CD4+ or CD8+ T cells sorted from blood, sampled in a trial of the OX40 agonist ivuxolimab. Every receptor here comes from an adult with an advanced solid tumor such as melanoma, head and neck, liver or kidney cancer.

The chain recombines TRBV12-5 with TRBJ2-1, with 9 bases lining up with TRBD1. The CDR3 runs to 14 residues. The germline CDR1 and CDR2 sequences are LGHNT and FRNRAP. After removal of 3 bases from V and 6 bases from J, the junction contained 3 bases not matched to a gene. CDR3 in amino acids: CASGLDRGINEQFF. The DNA for the CDR3 is TGTGCTAGTGGTTTAGACAGGGGGATCAATGAGCAGTTCTTC. The full variable domain, rest sourced from reference TRBV12-5 and TRBJ2-1, is DARVTQTPRHKVTEMGQEVTMRCQPILGHNTVFWYRQTMMQGLELLAYFRNRAPLDDSGMPKDRFSAEMPDATLATLKIQPSEPRDSAVYFCASGLDRGINEQFFGPGTRLTVL.

The gene calls are TRBV19 and TRBJ1-5; the match to TRBD1 covers 9 bases. The CDR3 extends over 14 amino acids. Trimming took 7 bases from V and 1 from J; bases not matched to a gene: 2. Germline V gives CDR1 LNHDA, CDR2 SQIVND (reference sequence). The CDR3 spells CASTGTGSNQPQHF. CDR3 DNA sequence: TGTGCCAGTACCGGGACAGGGAGCAATCAGCCCCAGCATTTT.

The rearrangement joins TRBV4-3 to TRBJ1-2; D gene ambiguous. Trimming removed 0 bases from V and 3 bases from J, with 11 bases in between. Germline V gene lookup returns CDR1 LGHNA and CDR2 YSLEER. CDR3 length equals 15 residues. The DNA of the CDR3 is TGCGCCAGCAGCCAAGATCTACTACCGGACTATGGCTACACCTTC. Amino acids: CASSQDLLPDYGYTF.

The CDR3 DNA follows: TGTGCCAGTAGGACGGGACAGGGGAACACTGAAGCTTTCTTT. Encoded protein: CASRTGQGNTEAFF. The chain has TRBV19 and TRBJ1-1; 9 bases line up with TRBD1. Germline CDR1 reads LNHDA; CDR2 reads SQIVND (reference sequence). The length of the CDR3 is 14 residues. Trimming at V came to 6 bases and at J to 1 base, leaving 3 bases not matched to a gene.

The J gene is TRBJ2-3, the V gene TRBV18; 10 bases are shared with TRBD2. V dropped 2 bases and J dropped 1; count of bases not matched to a gene: 9. The CDR3 is 18 amino acids. From germline, CDR1 is KGHSH and CDR2 LQKENI. The CDR3 DNA reads TGTGCCAGCTCACCATCTCCCCCAGCGGGGGGGGGCACAGATACGCAGTATTTT. Translated: CASSPSPPAGGGTDTQYF.

The CDR3 DNA follows: TGTGCCAGCAGTTTAGGAGGCAAGGGCTACACCTTC. Amino acid sequence: CASSLGGKGYTF. V usage is TRBV28 and J usage is TRBJ1-2; D remains ambiguous. The V gene lost 2 bases and the J gene lost 8 bases, with 9 bases spanning the gap. The germline CDR1 and CDR2 sequences are MDHEN and SYDVKM. This CDR3 is 12 amino acids long.

The J gene is TRBJ2-5, the V gene TRBV5-4; 15 positions match TRBD2. After removal of 2 bases from V and 3 bases from J, the junction contained 2 bases not matched to a gene. Germline V lookup: CDR1 SGHNT, CDR2 YYREEE (reference sequence). This CDR3 spans 16 amino acids. CDR3 residues: CASSLGLAGGEETQYF. The DNA of the CDR3 is TGTGCCAGCAGCTTAGGACTAGCGGGAGGGGAAGAGACCCAGTACTTC.

This chain joins TRBV9 and TRBJ1-2; D ambiguous. Trimming removed 0 bases at V and 3 bases at J, with 3 bases between. This CDR3 comprises 12 residues. The V gene's germline CDR1 is SGDLS and CDR2 YYNGEE. CDR3 nucleotides: TGTGCCAGCAGCGTAGATGACTATGGCTACACCTTC. Its protein product is CASSVDDYGYTF. The complete variable domain, with remaining parts taken from reference TRBV9 and TRBJ1-2, reads DSGVTQTPKHLITATGQRVTLRCSPRSGDLSVYWYQQSLDQGLQFLIQYYNGEERAKGNILERFSAQQFPDLHSELNLSSLELGDSALYFCASSVDDYGYTFGSGTRLTVV.

The chain uses TRBV19 and TRBJ1-5, with D possibly TRBD1 on 6 matching bases. This CDR3 is 14 amino acids long. Germline V gene sequence: CDR1 LNHDA, CDR2 SQIVND (reference sequence). V was clipped by 7 bases and J by 6 bases, with 16 bases between them. For the CDR3, the DNA is TGTGCCAGTAAGGGGGGAATGGTGCGTCAGCCCCAGCATTTT. This encodes CASKGGMVRQPQHF.

This chain links TRBV9 with TRBJ1-3; unclear D gene. Trimming cost V 5 bases and J 1 base, with 10 bases left between them. This CDR3 has 14 residues. CDR1 and CDR2 from the germline V gene are SGDLS and YYNGEE. The CDR3: CASSDRLSGNTIYF. CDR3 nucleotide sequence: TGTGCCAGCAGTGACCGACTATCTGGAAACACCATATATTTT. Complete variable domain (other parts from reference TRBV9 and TRBJ1-3): DSGVTQTPKHLITATGQRVTLRCSPRSGDLSVYWYQQSLDQGLQFLIQYYNGEERAKGNILERFSAQQFPDLHSELNLSSLELGDSALYFCASSDRLSGNTIYFGEGSWLTVV.

This sequence joins TRBV7-6 and TRBJ2-3; D remains ambiguous. The CDR3 has 14 amino acids. Germline V lookup: CDR1 SGHVS, CDR2 FNYEAQ. V was shortened by 1 base and J by 2 bases, with 7 bases between the two germline ends. The CDR3 loop is CASSLVVSTDTQYF. CDR3 in DNA: TGTGCCAGCAGCTTAGTTGTCTCCACAGATACGCAGTATTTT. The whole variable domain, filled in from reference TRBV7-6 and TRBJ2-3, reads GAGVSQSPRYKVTKRGQDVALRCDPISGHVSLYWYRQALGQGPEFLTYFNYEAQQDKSGLPNDRFSAERPEGSISTLTIQRTEQRDSAMYRCASSLVVSTDTQYFGPGTRLTVL.

Worth noting for this clone: This sample includes further DNA sequences coding for the same CDR3. The chain has TRBV18 and TRBJ1-1; D is uncertain. Between the trimmed V and J ends, which lost 3 bases and 2 bases, there was a span of 4 bases. The CDR3 length is 12 residues. Germline V gives CDR1 KGHSH, CDR2 LQKENI. This CDR3 reads CASSPTNTEAFF. CDR3 sequence (DNA): TGTGCCAGCTCACCCACAAACACTGAAGCTTTCTTT.

J is TRBJ2-1 and V is TRBV6-5, with a possible D match to TRBD2 (6 bases). CDR1 is MNHEY, CDR2 SVGAGI, per germline. The CDR3 extends over 14 amino acids. Deletions cut 7 bases from V and 0 bases from J, with 10 bases between. In DNA, the CDR3 is TGTGCCAGCAACGGACTAAGCTCCTACAATGAGCAGTTCTTC. This gives the protein CASNGLSSYNEQFF.

The V and J genes are TRBV30 and TRBJ2-7; D gene ambiguous. V was pared by 0 bases and J by 1 base, with 4 bases between. Looked up from germline, CDR1 is GTSNPN and CDR2 is SVGIG (reference sequence). The CDR3 runs 12 residues. CDR3 residues: CAWSVDSYEQYF. In DNA form, the CDR3 reads TGTGCCTGGAGTGTCGATTCCTACGAGCAGTACTTC. Full variable domain (outside the CDR3, taken from reference TRBV30 and TRBJ2-7): SQTIHQWPATLVQPVGSPLSLECTVEGTSNPNLYWYRQAAGRGLQLLFYSVGIGQISSEVPQNLSASRPQDRQFILSSKKLLLSDSGFYLCAWSVDSYEQYFGPGTRLTVT.

In its sample, this clone was seen once. The genes are TRBV6-6 and TRBJ2-2; tentative D call: TRBD2 (5 bases). This CDR3 is built from 15 residues. Germline CDR1 is MNHNY and CDR2 is SVGAGI (reference sequence). Trimming took off 3 bases at V and 5 bases at J, with 13 bases between the two ends. The CDR3 here is CASSYLSGRTGELFF. The CDR3 DNA is TGTGCCAGCAGTTATTTGTCGGGAAGAACCGGGGAGCTGTTTTTT.

The chain is built from TRBV21-1 and TRBJ2-2; the listed D gene, TRBD2, was not tested against the DNA. TRBV21-1 is flagged as a pseudogene. The CDR3 consists of 16 residues. The chain's CDR3 is CASTPGGGQYTGELFF. CDR3 nucleotide sequence: TGTGCCAGTACCCCGGGAGGGGGGCAGTACACCGGGGAGCTGTTTTTT.

The CDR3 coding sequence is TGCGCCAGCAGCCTCCTAGGGGTACTGACCGGGGAGCTGTTTTTT. The encoded protein is CASSLLGVLTGELFF. This rearrangement joins TRBV5-1 to TRBJ2-2, with a possible D match to TRBD1 (5 bases). V lost 4 bases and J 5 bases, leaving 15 bases between the germline ends. Germline V gene data show CDR1 as SGHRS and CDR2 as YFSETQ. The CDR3 is made up of 15 amino acids.

This chain links TRBV5-6 with TRBJ1-1; possibly TRBD1 for D (5 bases). CDR1 is SGHDT and CDR2 is YYEEEE in the germline V gene. V lost 4 bases and J lost 2, with 12 bases in between. There are 14 residues in the CDR3. Here the CDR3 reads CASSLGTSNTEAFF. CDR3 DNA: TGTGCCAGCAGCCTAGGGACGAGCAACACTGAAGCTTTCTTT. The entire variable domain, with the rest obtained from reference TRBV5-6 and TRBJ1-1, is as follows: DAGVTQSPTHLIKTRGQQVTLRCSPKSGHDTVSWYQQALGQGPQFIFQYYEEEERQRGNFPDRFSGHQFPNYSSELNVNALLLGDSALYLCASSLGTSNTEAFFGQGTRLTVV.

The chain employs TRBV5-1 and TRBJ2-7; TRBD1 matches 8 bases. Looked up from germline, CDR1 is SGHRS and CDR2 is YFSETQ. The length of the CDR3 is 15 residues. Trimming at V came to 3 bases and at J to 3 bases, leaving 8 bases not matched to a gene. The CDR3 region is CASSSSPGQGYEQYF. CDR3 DNA sequence: TGCGCCAGCAGCTCGTCCCCCGGACAGGGCTACGAGCAGTACTTC.

The chain carries TRBV9 and TRBJ2-7; tentative D call: TRBD2 (6 bases). This CDR3 is built from 15 residues. Germline V gene lookup returns CDR1 SGDLS and CDR2 YYNGEE. Trimming took off 3 bases at V and 6 bases at J, with 19 bases between the two ends. CDR3 sequence: CASSDGRGGSPEQYF. Written as DNA, the CDR3 is TGTGCCAGCAGCGACGGGCGTGGGGGGAGCCCCGAGCAGTACTTC.

The V call is TRBV10-2, the J call TRBJ1-1; no reliable D call. In germline, CDR1 is WSHSY, CDR2 SAAADI. Trimming removed 6 bases from V and 0 bases from J, with 8 bases in between. The CDR3 has 13 residues. CDR3 protein: CASRLGLNTEAFF. The CDR3 DNA is TGCGCCAGCAGGCTCGGATTGAACACTGAAGCTTTCTTT.

This rearrangement joins TRBV5-6 to TRBJ2-1; the match to TRBD2 covers 7 bases. This CDR3 has 15 amino acids. CDR1 and CDR2 (germline): SGHDT, YYEEEE. V shed 4 bases, J shed 0 bases, and the junction held 4 bases outside the gene matches. CDR3 in amino acids: CASSPRGSSYNEQFF. CDR3 DNA sequence: TGTGCCAGCAGCCCGCGGGGGAGCTCCTACAATGAGCAGTTCTTC.

The genes are TRBV14 and TRBJ2-3; no reliable D call. Germline V gene lookup returns CDR1 SGHDN and CDR2 FVKESK. With 6 bases removed from V and 7 bases from J, the gap between germline ends came to 14 bases. The CDR3 totals 13 residues. CDR3 bases: TGTGCCAGCAGTCAAAAGGCGAGGAATACGCAGTATTTT. Its protein product is CASSQKARNTQYF.

This clone was detected only once. V and J are TRBV7-2 and TRBJ2-5; 10 positions agree with TRBD1. CDR3 size: 15 residues. The V gene's germline CDR1 is SGHTA and CDR2 FQGNSA. With 4 bases clipped from V and 5 bases from J, the junction kept 7 bases outside the gene matches. CDR3 sequence: CASSSRTGGYETQYF. The CDR3, as DNA: TGTGCCAGCAGCTCCCGGACAGGGGGATACGAGACCCAGTACTTC.

The chain recombines TRBV7-6 with TRBJ1-6; tentative D call: TRBD1 (5 bases). Germline loops: CDR1 SGHVS, CDR2 FNYEAQ. V lost 2 bases to trimming and J lost 8 bases, with 13 bases between them. This CDR3 is built from 15 residues. CDR3 DNA: TGTGCCAGCAGCTTAAATGGGCAGGGTGATTCACCCCTCCACTTT. Its translation is CASSLNGQGDSPLHF.

The rearrangement links TRBV6-1 to TRBJ2-5; D remains unclear. Germline CDR1 reads MNHNS; CDR2 reads SASEGT. V was clipped by 0 bases and J by 4 bases, with 3 bases between them. The CDR3 is 12 residues long. The chain's CDR3 is CASSEAGETQYF. CDR3 nucleotides: TGTGCCAGCAGTGAAGCAGGAGAGACCCAGTACTTC.

This sequence joins TRBV4-1 and TRBJ2-7, with 8 bases fitting TRBD1. This CDR3 comprises 15 residues. Trimming cost V 1 base and J 4 bases; bases outside gene matches: 6. Per germline, CDR1 MGHRA and CDR2 YSYEKL. The CDR3 DNA reads as TGCGCCAGCAGCCAAGTTCAGGGGGCGGGATACGAGCAGTACTTC. Translated, it gives CASSQVQGAGYEQYF.

This sequence joins TRBV19 and TRBJ1-4; D is undetermined. The V and J ends lost 4 bases and 2 bases respectively, with 11 bases between them. In germline, CDR1 is LNHDA, CDR2 SQIVND (reference sequence). This CDR3 is 15 amino acids long. The CDR3 loop is CASSTPSATNEKLFF. CDR3 nucleotides: TGTGCCAGTAGTACCCCAAGTGCGACTAATGAAAAACTGTTTTTT.

This clone has more than one count but fewer than ten. The chain links TRBV5-8 to TRBJ1-5; no reliable D call. The V gene's germline CDR1 is SGHTS and CDR2 YDEGEE. The CDR3 has 13 residues. The V end was cut by 4 bases, the J end by 7 bases, with 12 bases between. The DNA for the CDR3 is TGTGCCAGCAGCGAGGATGTTGGGCAGCCCCAGCATTTT. Translation gives CASSEDVGQPQHF. Complete variable domain (other parts from reference TRBV5-8 and TRBJ1-5): EAGVTQSPTHLIKTRGQQATLRCSPISGHTSVYWYQQALGLGLQFLLWYDEGEERNRGNFPPRFSGRQFPNYSSELNVNALELEDSALYLCASSEDVGQPQHFGDGTRLSIL.

The chain joins TRBV7-2 to TRBJ2-2; a weak D match, TRBD2 (6 bases). The CDR3 is 13 amino acids. The V and J ends lost 7 bases and 5 bases respectively, with 11 bases between them. The V gene's germline CDR1 is SGHTA and CDR2 FQGNSA. As DNA, the CDR3 is TGTGCCAGCAATAGCGGAATTACCGGGGAGCTGTTTTTT. It encodes CASNSGITGELFF.

Only one count was recorded for this clone. V and J are TRBV5-1 and TRBJ2-7, with D perhaps being TRBD1 or TRBD2 (5 bases each). V gave up 0 bases and J gave up 1 base, with 8 bases separating them. Germline loops: CDR1 SGHRS, CDR2 YFSETQ. The CDR3 runs to 14 residues. Written as DNA, the CDR3 is TGCGCCAGCAGCTTGGATGGGGGTTCCTACGAGCAGTACTTC. Its translation is CASSLDGGSYEQYF.

V and J are TRBV27 and TRBJ1-6; 11 bases align to TRBD1. Germline CDR1 is MNHEY and CDR2 is SMNVEV (reference sequence). This CDR3 is built from 15 residues. The junction had 7 bases not matched to a gene; V was cut back by 5 bases and J by 10 bases. The CDR3 loop reads CASSLGTGGLSPLHF. CDR3 nucleotide sequence: TGTGCCAGCAGTCTTGGGACAGGGGGTCTCTCACCCCTCCACTTT.